Below, one TCR beta chain is given with its context. The antigen it binds to is not known. No base quality information exists; no much larger clone differs at one position. The sample comes from a study of shared T cell receptors in the human thymus (dated by TCRdb to 2020 to 2022). Concerning the study at large: The study examined how the human thymus generates shared, self-reactive T-cell receptor alpha chains.

The library was built by means of the immunoSEQ multiplex PCR assay. In TCRdb, the immuneACCESS table is reduced to in-frame sequences with V and J assigned. These tables do not hold every clone; where another copy was compared, an unresolved V gene accounts for under half, and the others remain unexplained. The sample contains hundreds of thousands of clones, 88% of them found a single time. Of the sample, 0.0095% to 0.013% is held by the ten largest clones. The CDR3 spans 15 residues, from the cysteine through the phenylalanine. Only the CDR3 DNA is retained, 45 bases long and in frame from the first base. CDR1 SGHVS and CDR2 FQNEAQ are derived from the germline V gene. V trim: 6 bases; J trim: 4 bases; unmatched bases: 9. These data are also associated with another study on human thymus T cells. As the second publication notes: The donors were immunologically healthy infants in Finland who had open corrective cardiac surgery for congenital heart defects. Thymus tissue was collected as surgical resects that were removed during corrective cardiac surgery. Biased V and J gene segment usage appeared to be present in both thymic and peripheral blood repertoires. Highly overlapping thymic TCR repertoires among unrelated individuals were reported in the related research. The study described the TCR alpha and beta repertoires in fewer than 10 infant thymus samples and a few matching peripheral blood samples. Donor ages ranged from roughly 6 to 250 days, and the cohort comprised roughly six male and two female infants. Thymocytes were freed from the tissue by mechanical means and kept at -70 degrees C as pellets of 10-30 million cells. A QIAsymphony instrument was used to extract genomic DNA from the frozen cell pellets. The immunoSEQ multiplex PCR assay was used to amplify the TCRB and TCRAD loci from a standardized amount of quality-controlled genomic DNA. Amplicons spanned the V(D)J region at a length sufficient to cover the CDR3 and identify V and J genes. The amplicons were sequenced on an Illumina platform via the commercial immunoSEQ service. Primer bias and sequencing errors were corrected using previously described methods, and TCRAD and TCRB definitions followed the IMGT database. Repertoires were analysed with immunoSEQ Analyzer 3.0 and VDJTools, covering basic statistics, V/J segment usage, diversity estimates, rarefaction and pairwise overlap. Diversity was estimated using the Chao1, ChaoE, Efron-Thisted, Shannon and inverse Simpson indices, and was also estimated on datasets down-sampled to the size of the smallest sample. Repertoire overlap used strict matching of CDR3 nucleotide sequence, V gene and J gene, with Jaccard-based multidimensional scaling clustering. On average, thymus samples yielded 800,000 or so unique TCRB clonotypes, whereas blood samples yielded roughly 80,000.

This TCR was sampled from a boy under three years old with a congenital heart defect. Donor details come from another sample of the same person, matched by shared clones. The V and J genes are TRBV7-8 and TRBJ1-5, with 7 junctional bases fitting TRBD1. The sample was thymocytes. This receptor carries the CDR3 CASRPGQFSNQPQHF. The sequenced DNA is TGTGCCAGCAGGCCGGGACAGTTCTCAAATCAGCCCCAGCATTTT.